The clone carrying this T cell receptor beta chain was seen a handful of times. What it binds is not known. This sample stems from a study of T cells after yellow fever vaccination. The CDR3 is made up of 13 amino acids. Trimming cost V 2 bases and J 5 bases, with 7 bases left between them. The germline V gene has CDR1 SGHTA and CDR2 FQGNSA. Notes on the study in general: Subsequent to the booster, the majority of primary-vaccination clones reappeared (96% CD4, more than 70% CD8). The CD4 compartment and the CD8 compartment contained a small share of clonotypes in common.

Generation of TCR cDNA used 5'RACE template switching (which added a universal primer site and UMIs). TCRdb ran MiXCR on the 5' RACE reads and lists one entry per CDR3 protein. The table shows 500,000 to 650,000 distinct CDR3 sequences, with around 16% occurring only once. This specimen was PBMCs, taken about 5 days after the first yellow fever vaccination. The chain employs TRBV7-2 and TRBJ1-5; TRBD1 is a possible D gene (6 bases). This receptor was obtained from a young man who received the YFV17D yellow fever vaccine. CDR3 coding DNA: TGTGCCAGCAGCTTAAGGACAGATCAGCCCCAGCATTTT. It yields the protein CASSLRTDQPQHF.